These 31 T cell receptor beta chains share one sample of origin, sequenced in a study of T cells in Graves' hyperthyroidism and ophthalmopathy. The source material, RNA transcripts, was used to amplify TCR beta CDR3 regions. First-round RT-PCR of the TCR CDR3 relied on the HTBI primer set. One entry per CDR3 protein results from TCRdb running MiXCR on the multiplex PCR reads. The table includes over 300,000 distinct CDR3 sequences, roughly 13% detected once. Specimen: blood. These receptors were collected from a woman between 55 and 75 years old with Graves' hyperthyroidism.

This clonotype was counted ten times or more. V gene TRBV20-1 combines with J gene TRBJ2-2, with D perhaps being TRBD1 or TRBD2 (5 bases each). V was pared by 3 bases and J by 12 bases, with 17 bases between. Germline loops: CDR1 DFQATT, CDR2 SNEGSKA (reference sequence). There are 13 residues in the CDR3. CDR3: CSARPPGTRKLFF. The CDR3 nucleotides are TGCAGTGCTAGGCCCCCCGGGACGAGGAAGCTGTTTTTT.

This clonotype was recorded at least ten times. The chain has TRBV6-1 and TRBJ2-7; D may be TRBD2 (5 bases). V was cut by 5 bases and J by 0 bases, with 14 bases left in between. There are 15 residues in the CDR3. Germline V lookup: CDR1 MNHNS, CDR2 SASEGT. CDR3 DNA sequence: TGTGCCAGCAGTTTAGGAGTGGGGAGCTCCTACGAGCAGTACTTC. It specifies CASSLGVGSSYEQYF.

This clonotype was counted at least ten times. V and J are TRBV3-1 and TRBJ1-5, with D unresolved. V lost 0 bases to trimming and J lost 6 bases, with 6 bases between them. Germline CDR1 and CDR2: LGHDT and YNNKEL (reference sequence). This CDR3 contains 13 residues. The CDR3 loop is CASSQDTSQPQHF. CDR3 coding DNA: TGTGCCAGCAGCCAAGATACGTCTCAGCCCCAGCATTTT.

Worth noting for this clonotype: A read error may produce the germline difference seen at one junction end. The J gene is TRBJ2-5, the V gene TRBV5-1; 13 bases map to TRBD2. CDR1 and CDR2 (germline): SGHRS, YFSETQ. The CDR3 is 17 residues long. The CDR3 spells CASSGTGTSGIEEAQYF. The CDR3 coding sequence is TGCGCCAGCAGCGGAACCGGGACTAGCGGGATAGAAGAGGCCCAGTACTTC.

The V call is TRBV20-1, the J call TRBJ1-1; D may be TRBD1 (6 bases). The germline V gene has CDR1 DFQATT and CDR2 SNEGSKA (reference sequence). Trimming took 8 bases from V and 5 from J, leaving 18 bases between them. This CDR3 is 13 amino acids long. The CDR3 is CSTTGQSETEAFF. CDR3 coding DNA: TGCAGTACAACGGGACAAAGTGAGACTGAAGCTTTCTTT.

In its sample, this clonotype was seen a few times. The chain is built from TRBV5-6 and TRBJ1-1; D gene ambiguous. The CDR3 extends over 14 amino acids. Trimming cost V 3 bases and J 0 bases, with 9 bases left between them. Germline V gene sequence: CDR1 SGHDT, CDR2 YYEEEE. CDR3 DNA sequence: TGTGCCAGCAGCTGGCCCAATATGAACACTGAAGCTTTCTTT. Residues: CASSWPNMNTEAFF.

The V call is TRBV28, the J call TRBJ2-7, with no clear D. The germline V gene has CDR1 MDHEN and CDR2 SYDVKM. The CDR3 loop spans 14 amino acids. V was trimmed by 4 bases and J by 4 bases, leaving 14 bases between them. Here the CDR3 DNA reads TGTGCCAGCAGTTCGCAACCACGGGCTTACGAGCAGTACTTC. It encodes CASSSQPRAYEQYF.

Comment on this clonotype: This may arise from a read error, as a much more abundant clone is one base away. CDR3: CASMAGVASDTEAFF. CDR3 in DNA: TGTGCCAGCATGGCAGGGGTAGCTTCTGACACTGAAGCTTTCTTT. The V gene is TRBV6-1, the J gene TRBJ1-1; D possibly corresponds to TRBD1 (6 bases). Trimming left V 7 bases short and J 3 bases short, with 18 bases between. Germline values: CDR1 MNHNS, CDR2 SASEGT. The CDR3 extends over 15 amino acids.

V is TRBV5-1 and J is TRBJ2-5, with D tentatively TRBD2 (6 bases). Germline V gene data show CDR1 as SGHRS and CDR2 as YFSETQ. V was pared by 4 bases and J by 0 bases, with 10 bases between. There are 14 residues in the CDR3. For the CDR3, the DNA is TGCGCCAGCAGCGAGGGGACTTACCAAGAGACCCAGTACTTC. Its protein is CASSEGTYQETQYF.

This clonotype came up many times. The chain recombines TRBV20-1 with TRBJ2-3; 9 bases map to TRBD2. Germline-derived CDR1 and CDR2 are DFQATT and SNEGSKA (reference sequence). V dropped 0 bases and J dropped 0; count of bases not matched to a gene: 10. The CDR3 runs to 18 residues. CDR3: CSARDLPSGTFSTDTQYF. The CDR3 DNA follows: TGCAGTGCTAGAGATTTGCCTAGCGGGACCTTTAGCACAGATACGCAGTATTTT.

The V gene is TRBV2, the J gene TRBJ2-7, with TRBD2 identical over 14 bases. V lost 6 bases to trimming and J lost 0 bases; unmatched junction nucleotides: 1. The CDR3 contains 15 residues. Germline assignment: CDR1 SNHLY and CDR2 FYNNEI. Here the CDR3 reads CASRGLAGASYEQYF. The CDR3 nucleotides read TGTGCCAGCAGGGGACTAGCGGGAGCCTCCTACGAGCAGTACTTC.

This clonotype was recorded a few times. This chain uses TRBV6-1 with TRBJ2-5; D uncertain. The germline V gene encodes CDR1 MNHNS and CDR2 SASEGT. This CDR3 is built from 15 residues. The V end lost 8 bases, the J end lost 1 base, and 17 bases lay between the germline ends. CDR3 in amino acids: CASRFYGRPQETQYF. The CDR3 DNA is TGTGCCAGCCGCTTTTACGGTAGACCCCAAGAGACCCAGTACTTC.

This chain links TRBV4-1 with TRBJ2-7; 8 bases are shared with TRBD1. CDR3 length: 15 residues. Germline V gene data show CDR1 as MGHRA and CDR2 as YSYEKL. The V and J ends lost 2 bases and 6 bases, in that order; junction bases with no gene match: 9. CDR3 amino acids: CASSQPGTGSREQYF. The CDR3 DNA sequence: TGCGCCAGCAGCCAACCCGGGACAGGTTCTCGCGAGCAGTACTTC.

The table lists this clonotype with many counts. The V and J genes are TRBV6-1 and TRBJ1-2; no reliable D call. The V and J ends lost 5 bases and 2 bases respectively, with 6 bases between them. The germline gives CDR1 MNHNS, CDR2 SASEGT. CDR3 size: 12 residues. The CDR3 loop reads CASSYGNYGYTF. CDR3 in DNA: TGTGCCAGCAGTTACGGAAACTATGGCTACACCTTC.

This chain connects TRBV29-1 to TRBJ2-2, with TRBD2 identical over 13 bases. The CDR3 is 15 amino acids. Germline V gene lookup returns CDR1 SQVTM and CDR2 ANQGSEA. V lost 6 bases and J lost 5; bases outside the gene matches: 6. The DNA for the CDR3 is TGCAGCGTCTCAGGACTAGCGGGAGCTACCGGGGAGCTGTTTTTT. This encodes CSVSGLAGATGELFF.

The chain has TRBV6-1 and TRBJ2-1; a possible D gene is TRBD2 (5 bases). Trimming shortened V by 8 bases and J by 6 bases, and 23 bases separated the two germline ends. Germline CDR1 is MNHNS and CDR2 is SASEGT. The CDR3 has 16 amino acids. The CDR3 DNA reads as TGTGCCAGCGCCATCACCTCCGAGGGAAATGGCAATGAGCAGTTCTTC. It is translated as CASAITSEGNGNEQFF.

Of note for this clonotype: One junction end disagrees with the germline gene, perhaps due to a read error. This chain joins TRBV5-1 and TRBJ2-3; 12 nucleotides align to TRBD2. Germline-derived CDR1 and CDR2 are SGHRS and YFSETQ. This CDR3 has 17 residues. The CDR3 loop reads CASSPIRLAGESDTQYF. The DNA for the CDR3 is TGTGCCAGCAGCCCCATAAGACTAGCGGGAGAGTCAGATACGCAGTATTTT.

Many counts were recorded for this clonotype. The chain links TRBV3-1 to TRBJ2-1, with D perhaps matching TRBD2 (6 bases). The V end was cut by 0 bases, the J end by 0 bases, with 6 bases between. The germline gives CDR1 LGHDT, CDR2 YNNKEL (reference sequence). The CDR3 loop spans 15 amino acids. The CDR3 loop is CASSQETSSYNEQFF. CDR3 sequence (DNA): TGTGCCAGCAGCCAAGAGACTAGCTCCTACAATGAGCAGTTCTTC.

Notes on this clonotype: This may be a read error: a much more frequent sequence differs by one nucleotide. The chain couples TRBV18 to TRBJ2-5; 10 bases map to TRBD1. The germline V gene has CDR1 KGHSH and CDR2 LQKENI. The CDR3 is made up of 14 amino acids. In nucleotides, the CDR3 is TGTACCAGCTCACAAGGGACAGGGGAAGAGACCCAGTACTTC. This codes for CTSSQGTGEETQYF.

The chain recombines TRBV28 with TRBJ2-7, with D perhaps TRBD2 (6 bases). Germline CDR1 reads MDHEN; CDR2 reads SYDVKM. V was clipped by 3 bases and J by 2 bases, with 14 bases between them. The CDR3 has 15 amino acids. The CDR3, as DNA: TGTGCCAGCAGTTTGTCGGGTTCGGGGGCCTACGAGCAGTACTTC. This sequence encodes CASSLSGSGAYEQYF.

Here the CDR3 reads CASSQAGSWFF. As DNA, the CDR3 is TGTGCCAGCAGCCAGGCGGGATCATGGTTCTTC. The rearrangement uses TRBV14 and TRBJ2-1, with D possibly TRBD2 on 6 matching bases. V gave up 3 bases and J gave up 15 bases, with 12 bases separating them. Germline lookup yields CDR1 SGHDN and CDR2 FVKESK. The CDR3 is 11 residues long.

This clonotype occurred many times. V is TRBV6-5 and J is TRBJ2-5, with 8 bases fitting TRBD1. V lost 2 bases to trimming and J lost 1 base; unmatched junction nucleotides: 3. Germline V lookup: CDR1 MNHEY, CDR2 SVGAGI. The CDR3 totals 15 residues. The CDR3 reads CASSYPRGRQETQYF. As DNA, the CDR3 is TGTGCCAGCAGTTACCCCAGGGGGCGCCAAGAGACCCAGTACTTC.

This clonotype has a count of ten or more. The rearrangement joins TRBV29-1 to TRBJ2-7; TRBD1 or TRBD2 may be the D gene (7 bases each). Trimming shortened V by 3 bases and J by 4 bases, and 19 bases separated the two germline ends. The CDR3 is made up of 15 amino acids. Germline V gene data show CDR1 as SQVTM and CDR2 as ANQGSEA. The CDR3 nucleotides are TGCAGCGTTGATATCGCAGGGGGAGGGGGATACGAGCAGTACTTC. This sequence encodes CSVDIAGGGGYEQYF.

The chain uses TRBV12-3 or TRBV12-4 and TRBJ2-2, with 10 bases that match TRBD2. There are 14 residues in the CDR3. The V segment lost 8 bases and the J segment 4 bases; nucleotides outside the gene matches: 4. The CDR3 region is CASGVAGGTGELFF. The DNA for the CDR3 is TGTGCCAGCGGCGTAGCGGGAGGCACCGGGGAGCTGTTTTTT.

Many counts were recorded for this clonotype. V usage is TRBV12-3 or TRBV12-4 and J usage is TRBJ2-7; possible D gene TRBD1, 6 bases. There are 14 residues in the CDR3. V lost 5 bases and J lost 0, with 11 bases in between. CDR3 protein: CASSTGTRSYEQYF. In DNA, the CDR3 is TGTGCCAGCAGTACAGGGACCCGCTCCTACGAGCAGTACTTC.

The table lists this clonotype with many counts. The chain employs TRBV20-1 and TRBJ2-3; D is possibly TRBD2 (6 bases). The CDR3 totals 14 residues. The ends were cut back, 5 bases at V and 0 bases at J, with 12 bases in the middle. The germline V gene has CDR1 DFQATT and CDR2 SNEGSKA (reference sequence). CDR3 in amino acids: CSAGDSFSTDTQYF. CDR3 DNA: TGCAGTGCTGGGGACTCCTTCAGCACAGATACGCAGTATTTT.

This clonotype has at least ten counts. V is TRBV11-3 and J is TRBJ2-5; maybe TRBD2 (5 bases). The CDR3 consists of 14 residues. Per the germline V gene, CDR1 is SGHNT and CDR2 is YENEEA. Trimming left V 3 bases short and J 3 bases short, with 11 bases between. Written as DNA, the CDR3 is TGTGCCAGCAGCTTGGAGGACTCGAAAGAGACCCAGTACTTC. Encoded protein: CASSLEDSKETQYF. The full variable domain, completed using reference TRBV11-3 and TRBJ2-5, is EAGVVQSPRYKIIEKKQPVAFWCNPISGHNTLYWYLQNLGQGPELLIRYENEEAVDDSQLPKDRFSAERLKGVDSTLKIQPAELGDSAVYLCASSLEDSKETQYFGPGTRLLVL.

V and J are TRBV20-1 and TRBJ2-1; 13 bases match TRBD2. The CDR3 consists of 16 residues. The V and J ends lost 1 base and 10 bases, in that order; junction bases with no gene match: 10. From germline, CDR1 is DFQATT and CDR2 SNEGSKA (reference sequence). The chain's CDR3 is CSARVPGLAGSLEQFF. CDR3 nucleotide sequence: TGCAGTGCTAGAGTCCCGGGACTAGCGGGGTCGTTGGAGCAGTTCTTC.

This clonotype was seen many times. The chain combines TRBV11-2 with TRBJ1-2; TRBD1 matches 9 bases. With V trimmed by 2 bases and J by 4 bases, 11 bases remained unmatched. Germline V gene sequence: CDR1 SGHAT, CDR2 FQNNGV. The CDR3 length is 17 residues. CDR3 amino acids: CASSLQPGQGPFYGYTF. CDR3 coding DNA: TGTGCCAGCAGCTTACAGCCAGGACAGGGGCCGTTCTATGGCTACACCTTC.

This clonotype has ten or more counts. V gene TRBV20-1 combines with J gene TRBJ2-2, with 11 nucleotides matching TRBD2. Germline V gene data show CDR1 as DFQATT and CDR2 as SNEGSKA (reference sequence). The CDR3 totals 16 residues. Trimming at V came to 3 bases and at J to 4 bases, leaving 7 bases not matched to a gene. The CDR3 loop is CSARSSGRIGTGELFF. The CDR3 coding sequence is TGCAGTGCTAGGTCTAGCGGGAGGATTGGCACCGGGGAGCTGTTTTTT.

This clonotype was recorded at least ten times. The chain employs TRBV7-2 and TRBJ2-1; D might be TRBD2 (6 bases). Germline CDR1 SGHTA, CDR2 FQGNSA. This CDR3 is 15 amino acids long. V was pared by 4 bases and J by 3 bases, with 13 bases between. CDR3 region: CASSSGAGYYNEQFF. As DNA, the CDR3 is TGTGCCAGCAGCTCCGGAGCGGGCTACTACAATGAGCAGTTCTTC. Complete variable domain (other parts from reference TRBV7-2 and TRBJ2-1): GAGVSQSPSNKVTEKGKDVELRCDPISGHTALYWYRQSLGQGLEFLIYFQGNSAPDKSGLPSDRFSAERTGGSVSTLTIQRTQQEDSAVYLCASSSGAGYYNEQFFGPGTRLTVL.